This TCR beta chain is from a study of read filtering for tumor transcriptome and immune sequencing. Study background: Per sample, TCR-region reads ranged about 4 to 11 million by IR-seq, roughly 80 to 1273 by RNA-seq. Study results and caveats: Correlation between methods rose after single-read clonotypes were removed. In IR-seq, single-read clonotypes were approximately 83% of clonotypes but approximately 4% of reads.

This CDR3 is 13 amino acids long. Germline CDR1 reads MDHEN; CDR2 reads SYDVKM. Deletions cut 4 bases from V and 13 bases from J, with 19 bases between. Details on this clonotype: Its antigen is not identified. Possible read error: a much larger clone is one base away.

This library used roughly 370 ng RNA and molecular barcoded adaptors spanning alpha/delta and beta/gamma chains. Via MiXCR, TCRdb re-called the reads, giving one row per CDR3 protein. The table includes tens of thousands of distinct CDR3 sequences, about a fifth detected once. V and J are TRBV28 and TRBJ1-1, with D unclear. Sequenced: a population of CD138-negative cells sorted from bone marrow. This clonotype originated in a donor older than 35 with multiple myeloma. CDR3 nucleotides: TGTGCCAGCAGTTCACCCGCCGCGGGGAAGAATTTCTTT. It codes for CASSSPAAGKNFF.